This T cell receptor beta chain was recovered during a study of T-cell memory formation after mild COVID-19. Study-wide points: Later expanders leaned toward CD4+, whereas clones contracting from day 15 to 85 were balanced CD4/CD8. CD4+ contracting clones were mainly CM and EM; CD8+ ones, EMRA.

This clonotype was counted at least ten times. Its antigen is not known. The V gene's germline CDR1 is SGHRS and CDR2 YFSETQ. V lost 3 bases, J lost 11 bases, and 12 bases stayed unmatched. There are 14 residues in the CDR3. Sample barcodes and UMIs were carried by the TCR alpha and TCR beta cDNA libraries that 5'RACE generated with constant-segment primers. TCRdb reprocessed the 5' RACE reads via MiXCR and lists one record per CDR3 protein. The sample includes hundreds of thousands of distinct CDR3 sequences, around 15% of them seen just once. The receptor was derived from an adult woman who had mild COVID-19 (a few samples of this study predate the infection). Cell type and time point are not known. Sequencing was done on a sample of PBMCs or a T cell subset sorted from them (not recorded which). The rearrangement uses TRBV5-1 and TRBJ1-1, with 8 nucleotides matching TRBD1. CDR3 loop: CASSSTGDTHRAFF. CDR3 coding DNA: TGCGCCAGCAGCTCGACAGGGGACACACACAGGGCTTTCTTT.